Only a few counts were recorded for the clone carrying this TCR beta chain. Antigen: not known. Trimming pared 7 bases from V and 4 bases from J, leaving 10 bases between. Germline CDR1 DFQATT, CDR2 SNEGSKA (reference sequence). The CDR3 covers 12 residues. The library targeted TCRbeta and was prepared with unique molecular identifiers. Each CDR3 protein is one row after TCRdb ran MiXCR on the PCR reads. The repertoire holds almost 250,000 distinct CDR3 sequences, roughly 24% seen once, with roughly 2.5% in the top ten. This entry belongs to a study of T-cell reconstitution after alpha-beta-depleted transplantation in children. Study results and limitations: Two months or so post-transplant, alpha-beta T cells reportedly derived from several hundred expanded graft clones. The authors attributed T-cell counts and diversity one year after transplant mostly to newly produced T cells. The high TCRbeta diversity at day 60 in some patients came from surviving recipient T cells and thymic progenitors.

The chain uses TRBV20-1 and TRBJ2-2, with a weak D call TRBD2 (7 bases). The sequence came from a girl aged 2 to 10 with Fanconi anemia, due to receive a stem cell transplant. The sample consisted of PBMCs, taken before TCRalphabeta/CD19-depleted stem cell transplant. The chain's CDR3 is CSGEGVTGELFF. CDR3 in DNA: TGCAGTGGGGAGGGGGTCACCGGGGAGCTGTTTTTT.